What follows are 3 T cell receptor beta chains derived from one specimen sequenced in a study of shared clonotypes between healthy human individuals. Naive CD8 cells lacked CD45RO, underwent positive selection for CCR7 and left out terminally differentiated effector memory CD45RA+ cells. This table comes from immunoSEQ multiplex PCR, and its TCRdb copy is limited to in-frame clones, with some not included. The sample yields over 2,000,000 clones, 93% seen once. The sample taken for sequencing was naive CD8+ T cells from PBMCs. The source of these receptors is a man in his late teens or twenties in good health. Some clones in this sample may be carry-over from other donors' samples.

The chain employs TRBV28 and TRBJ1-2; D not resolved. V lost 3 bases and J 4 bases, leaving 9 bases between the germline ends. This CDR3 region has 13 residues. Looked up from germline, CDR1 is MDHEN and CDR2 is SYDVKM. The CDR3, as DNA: TGTGCCAGCAGTTTCTTGGGGTTCTATGGCTACACCTTC. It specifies CASSFLGFYGYTF.

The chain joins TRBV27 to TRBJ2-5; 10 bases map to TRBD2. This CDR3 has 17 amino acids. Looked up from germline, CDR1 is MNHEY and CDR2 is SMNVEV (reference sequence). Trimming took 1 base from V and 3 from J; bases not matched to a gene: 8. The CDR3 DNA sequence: TGTGCCAGCAGTTTATTCCACGGGACTAGCGTAAAAGAGACCCAGTACTTC. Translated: CASSLFHGTSVKETQYF.

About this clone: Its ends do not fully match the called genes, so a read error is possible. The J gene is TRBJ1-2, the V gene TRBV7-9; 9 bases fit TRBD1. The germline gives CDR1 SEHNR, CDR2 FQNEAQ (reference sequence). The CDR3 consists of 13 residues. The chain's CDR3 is CASSADRGYGSTF. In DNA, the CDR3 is TGTGCCAGCAGCGCGGACAGGGGCTATGGCTCCACCTTC.